This TCR beta chain appears in the sequencing data of a study of blood T cell repertoires in COVID-19. Per germline, CDR1 SEHNR and CDR2 FQNEAQ (reference sequence). V was clipped by 5 bases and J by 9 bases; unmatched bases: 8. The CDR3 has 14 amino acids. The protocol was immunoSEQ multiplex PCR, while the TCRdb copy is restricted to in-frame clones and leaves out a portion. The table has roughly 87,000 clones, about 88% seen once. V is TRBV7-9 and J is TRBJ1-5, with TRBD1 matching 9 bases. The source is a man in his forties with acute or convalescent COVID-19. Sequenced sample: peripheral blood. Written as DNA, the CDR3 is TGTGCCAGCAGCCGCTCGACAGGGGGTGTGCCCCAGCATTTT. This codes for CASSRSTGGVPQHF.